The entry that follows covers one T cell receptor (beta chain) sequence. These data originate in a study of blood T cell repertoires in COVID-19. Study in general: Some COVID-19 samples were acute and others convalescent; all came from the United States, Italy and Spain. Nucleic acid was either cDNA or gDNA, and it came from T cells, B-cell-depleted T cells, or PBMCs.

CDR1 and CDR2 (germline): MNHNY, SVGAGI (reference sequence). Deletions cut 0 bases from V and 3 bases from J, with 12 bases between. The CDR3 extends over 15 amino acids. The authors' processing: Estimates of nucleated cell counts were drawn from the amplification of reference gene primers. Method: immunoSEQ multiplex PCR; TCRdb's copy keeps in-frame clones and lacks some. V and J calls and clone size are as listed in that table; D and trimming were resolved from the DNA. The sample shows 100,000 to 150,000 clones, nearly 90% of them seen only once. The sequenced sample consisted of peripheral blood. The chain links TRBV6-6 to TRBJ2-7; the D gene is possibly TRBD1 (5 bases). The receptor was derived from a woman aged 55-70 years with COVID-19, enrolled during active disease. In DNA, the CDR3 is TGTGCCAGCAGTTACTCGATTCGGCAGGGCTACGAGCAGTACTTC. It codes for CASSYSIRQGYEQYF.